One sample yielded the 20 T cell receptor beta chains listed below, sequenced in a study of response to subunit inactivated influenza vaccine. TCRdb passed the RT-PCR reads through MiXCR, listing each CDR3 protein once. The data contain 290,000 or so distinct CDR3 sequences, 22% of them singletons. This material consisted of PBMCs from blood, taken around 22 months after vaccination. The receptors come from a man in his fifties or sixties who received an inactivated influenza vaccine.

V is TRBV27 and J is TRBJ2-3; TRBD2 matches 8 bases. With 5 bases clipped from V and 3 bases from J, the junction kept 7 bases outside the gene matches. CDR1 is MNHEY, CDR2 SMNVEV, per germline (reference sequence). CDR3 size: 15 residues. The CDR3 sequence is CASSEVAGSTDTQYF. CDR3 coding DNA: TGTGCCAGCAGTGAGGTAGCGGGGAGTACAGATACGCAGTATTTT.

This clonotype has a handful of counts. The chain uses TRBV5-1 and TRBJ1-6; the D is unclear. CDR1 and CDR2 from the germline V gene are SGHRS and YFSETQ. V was shortened by 4 bases and J by 5 bases, with 13 bases between the two germline ends. The CDR3 has 15 amino acids. CDR3 loop: CASSADGDHNSPLHF. CDR3 DNA sequence: TGCGCCAGCAGCGCGGACGGCGATCATAATTCACCCCTCCACTTT.

Only a few counts were recorded for this clonotype. V gene TRBV4-1 combines with J gene TRBJ1-5; no clear D. The CDR3 loop spans 14 amino acids. The V end was cut by 2 bases, the J end by 2 bases, with 7 bases between. Per the germline V gene, CDR1 is MGHRA and CDR2 is YSYEKL. Here the CDR3 reads CASSQLSRNQPQHF. The CDR3 nucleotides read TGCGCCAGCAGCCAACTTAGCCGCAATCAGCCCCAGCATTTT.

This sequence joins TRBV6-5 and TRBJ2-4; 7 nucleotides align to TRBD2. V was clipped by 0 bases and J by 0 bases; unmatched bases: 11. Germline V gene lookup returns CDR1 MNHEY and CDR2 SVGAGI. The CDR3 consists of 19 residues. Written as DNA, the CDR3 is TGTGCCAGCAGTTACTCGACCTCCAGGGCTAGCGGAGCCAAAAACATTCAGTACTTC. Protein sequence: CASSYSTSRASGAKNIQYF.

This clonotype was recorded a few times. The chain recombines TRBV20-1 with TRBJ2-7; D is possibly TRBD1 or TRBD2 (5 bases each). This CDR3 region has 13 residues. Germline V lookup: CDR1 DFQATT, CDR2 SNEGSKA (reference sequence). V lost 7 bases and J 4 bases, leaving 17 bases between the germline ends. The CDR3 here is CSVLGTETYEQYF. CDR3 coding DNA: TGCAGTGTCCTTGGGACCGAAACATACGAGCAGTACTTC.

The J gene is TRBJ2-1, the V gene TRBV12-3 or TRBV12-4, with 7 bases fitting TRBD2. The V segment lost 6 bases and the J segment 6 bases; nucleotides outside the gene matches: 5. The CDR3 runs to 13 residues. In nucleotides, the CDR3 is TGTGCCAGCAGCCCCGGGACTACCAATGAGCAGTTCTTC. Translated: CASSPGTTNEQFF.

V and J are TRBV3-1 and TRBJ2-2; D remains ambiguous. Trimming left V 3 bases short and J 4 bases short, with 9 bases between. Germline V gives CDR1 LGHDT, CDR2 YNNKEL (reference sequence). The CDR3 sequence is 14 residues long. CDR3 region: CASSQGYGTGELFF. The CDR3 bases are TGTGCCAGCAGCCAGGGGTACGGCACCGGGGAGCTGTTTTTT.

This clonotype was observed a few times. The chain has TRBV20-1 and TRBJ1-4; 8 positions agree with TRBD1. In germline, CDR1 is DFQATT, CDR2 SNEGSKA (reference sequence). The CDR3 spans 13 residues. V was pared by 6 bases and J by 2 bases, with 2 bases of the junction left unmatched. CDR3 nucleotide sequence: TGCAGTGCAAGGACAGGGACTAATGAAAAACTGTTTTTT. It specifies CSARTGTNEKLFF.

Only a few counts were recorded for this clonotype. The J gene is TRBJ2-7, the V gene TRBV4-3, with D perhaps matching TRBD1 (5 bases). V shed 0 bases and J shed 3 bases, with 21 bases lying between them. The CDR3 length is 18 residues. Germline CDR1 reads LGHNA; CDR2 reads YSLEER. The CDR3 spells CASSQEPPLTGFDYEQYF. In DNA form, the CDR3 reads TGCGCCAGCAGCCAAGAACCGCCCTTAACAGGCTTCGACTACGAGCAGTACTTC.

The rearrangement joins TRBV6-4 to TRBJ2-3; 12 nucleotides match TRBD2. The CDR3 sequence is 16 residues long. After removal of 5 bases from V and 0 bases from J, the junction contained 3 bases not matched to a gene. Looked up from germline, CDR1 is MRHNA and CDR2 is SNTAGT. The CDR3 coding sequence is TGTGCCAGCAGTCGACTAGCGGGAGAGAGCACAGATACGCAGTATTTT. Translating gives CASSRLAGESTDTQYF.

On this clonotype: Without the conserved terminal phenylalanine or tryptophan, this CDR3 likely stems from a read error. The J gene is TRBJ1-1, the V gene TRBV30; D ambiguous. The V end was cut by 5 bases, the J end by 3 bases, with 10 bases between. The CDR3 length is 12 residues. Germline V gene data show CDR1 as GTSNPN and CDR2 as SVGIG (reference sequence). The CDR3, as DNA: TGTGCCTGGGACAACGGCGACACTGAAGCTTTCCTT. This sequence encodes CAWDNGDTEAFL.

This clonotype was observed a few times. V is TRBV7-2 and J is TRBJ2-7; D uncertain. V lost 5 bases, J lost 0 bases, and 17 bases lay in between. The germline gives CDR1 SGHTA, CDR2 FQGNSA. The CDR3 covers 16 residues. CDR3 residues: CASSLRTGFSSYEQYF. Here the CDR3 DNA reads TGTGCCAGCAGCCTAAGGACCGGGTTTAGCTCCTACGAGCAGTACTTC.

This clonotype has only a few counts. The chain joins TRBV12-3 or TRBV12-4 to TRBJ1-1; TRBD1 might be the D (5 bases). The V end lost 2 bases, the J end lost 5 bases, and 12 bases lay between the germline ends. The CDR3 is 14 amino acids. CDR3 loop: CASSLMEGFTEAFF. Here the CDR3 DNA reads TGTGCCAGCAGTTTAATGGAGGGGTTTACTGAAGCTTTCTTT.

CDR3 region: CASPIGQGRPGSQYF. The CDR3 DNA reads as TGTGCCAGCCCTATTGGGCAAGGGCGACCGGGGTCCCAGTACTTC. The genes are TRBV6-2 or TRBV6-3 and TRBJ2-5; TRBD2 might be the D (5 bases). CDR3 length: 15 amino acids. Trimming pared 8 bases from V and 9 bases from J, leaving 25 bases between. CDR1 is MNHEY and CDR2 is SVGEGT in the germline V gene.

The chain uses TRBV2 and TRBJ1-6, with D hard to call. V lost 2 bases to trimming and J lost 0 bases, with 8 bases between them. This CDR3 is 16 amino acids long. CDR1 and CDR2 from the germline V gene are SNHLY and FYNNEI. As DNA, the CDR3 is TGTGCCAGCAGTGAAAGCCGGGACTCCTATAATTCACCCCTCCACTTT. Protein sequence: CASSESRDSYNSPLHF.

This rearrangement joins TRBV20-1 to TRBJ1-1, with D possibly TRBD1 on 5 matching bases. Trimming took off 5 bases at V and 7 bases at J, with 17 bases between the two ends. The germline V gene has CDR1 DFQATT and CDR2 SNEGSKA (reference sequence). The CDR3 has 13 amino acids. In DNA, the CDR3 is TGCAGTGCTTCGTCGGGTTGGGGGAGTGAAGCTTTCTTT. Its protein is CSASSGWGSEAFF.

This clonotype appeared a few times. The chain links TRBV15 to TRBJ2-3; 7 positions match TRBD1. CDR3 size: 16 residues. Germline lookup yields CDR1 LNHNV and CDR2 YYDKDF (reference sequence). The V segment lost 4 bases and the J segment 0 bases; nucleotides outside the gene matches: 7. This chain's CDR3 is CATSKGQLPSTDTQYF. The CDR3, as DNA: TGTGCCACCAGCAAGGGACAGCTACCCAGCACAGATACGCAGTATTTT.

A few counts support this clonotype. The rearrangement links TRBV7-2 to TRBJ2-5; possibly TRBD2 for D (5 bases). CDR1 is SGHTA, CDR2 FQGNSA, per germline. This CDR3 is 14 amino acids long. V shed 2 bases and J shed 5 bases, with 12 bases lying between them. The CDR3 DNA is TGTGCCAGCAGCTTACGACTAAGTCCTGAGACCCAGTACTTC. Its protein is CASSLRLSPETQYF. The complete variable domain, with remaining parts taken from reference TRBV7-2 and TRBJ2-5, reads GAGVSQSPSNKVTEKGKDVELRCDPISGHTALYWYRQSLGQGLEFLIYFQGNSAPDKSGLPSDRFSAERTGGSVSTLTIQRTQQEDSAVYLCASSLRLSPETQYFGPGTRLLVL.

This clonotype was seen a few times. This sequence joins TRBV11-2 and TRBJ2-5; D perhaps matches TRBD2 (5 bases). The CDR3 has 14 residues. Trimming cost V 1 base and J 2 bases, with 8 bases left between them. Germline-derived CDR1 and CDR2 are SGHAT and FQNNGV. The CDR3: CASSLVGDQETQYF. The DNA for the CDR3 is TGTGCCAGCAGCTTAGTCGGGGATCAAGAGACCCAGTACTTC.

The chain uses TRBV5-6 and TRBJ1-2; no clear D. The CDR3 loop spans 12 amino acids. The V and J ends lost 2 bases and 8 bases respectively, with 10 bases between them. Germline V gives CDR1 SGHDT, CDR2 YYEEEE. The DNA for the CDR3 is TGTGCCAGCAGCTTACCAGGATACGGCTACACCTTC. Translation: CASSLPGYGYTF.